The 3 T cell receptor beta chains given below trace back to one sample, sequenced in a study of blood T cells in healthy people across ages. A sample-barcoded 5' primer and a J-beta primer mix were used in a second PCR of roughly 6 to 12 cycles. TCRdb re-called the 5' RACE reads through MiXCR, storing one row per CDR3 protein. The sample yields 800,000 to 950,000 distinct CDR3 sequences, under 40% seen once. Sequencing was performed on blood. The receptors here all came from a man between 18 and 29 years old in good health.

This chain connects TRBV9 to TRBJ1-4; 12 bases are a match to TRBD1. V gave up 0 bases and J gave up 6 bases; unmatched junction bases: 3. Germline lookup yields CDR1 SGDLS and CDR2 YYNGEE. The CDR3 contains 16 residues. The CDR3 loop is CASSVGGTGGYEKLFF. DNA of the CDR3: TGTGCCAGCAGCGTAGGAGGGACAGGGGGCTATGAAAAACTGTTTTTT.

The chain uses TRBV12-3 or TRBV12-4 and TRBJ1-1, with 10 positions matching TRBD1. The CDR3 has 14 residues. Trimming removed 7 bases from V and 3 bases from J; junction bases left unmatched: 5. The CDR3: CASTATGGYTEAFF. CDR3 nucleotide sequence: TGTGCCAGCACCGCGACAGGGGGCTACACTGAAGCTTTCTTT.

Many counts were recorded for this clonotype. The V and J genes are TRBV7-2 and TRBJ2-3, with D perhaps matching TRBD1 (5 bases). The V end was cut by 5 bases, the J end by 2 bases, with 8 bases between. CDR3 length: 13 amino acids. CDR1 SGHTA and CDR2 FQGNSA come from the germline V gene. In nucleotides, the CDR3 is TGTGCCAGCAGCCAGACAGACACAGATACGCAGTATTTT. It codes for CASSQTDTDTQYF.